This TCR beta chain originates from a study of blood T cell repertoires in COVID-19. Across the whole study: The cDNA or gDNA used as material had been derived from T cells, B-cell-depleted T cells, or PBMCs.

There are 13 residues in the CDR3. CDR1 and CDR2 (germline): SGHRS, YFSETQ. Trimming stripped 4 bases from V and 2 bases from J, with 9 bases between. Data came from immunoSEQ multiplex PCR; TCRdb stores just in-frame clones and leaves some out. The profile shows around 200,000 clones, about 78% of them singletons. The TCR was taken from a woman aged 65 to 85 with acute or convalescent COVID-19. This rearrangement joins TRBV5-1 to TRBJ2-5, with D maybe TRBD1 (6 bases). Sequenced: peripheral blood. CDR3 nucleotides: TGCGCCAGCAGCATCACAGGGCAAGAGACCCAGTACTTC. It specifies CASSITGQETQYF.